These T cell receptor beta chains were read from a single sample in a study of T cell changes during pregnancy in multiple sclerosis. The repertoire was sequenced with immunoSEQ multiplex PCR; TCRdb's copy has only in-frame clones and lacks some. This sample carries tens of thousands of clones, about nine tenths of them seen once, and the ten largest clones take 0.6% to 0.8%. The starting material was peripheral blood, obtained in the third trimester of pregnancy. All receptors derive from a female donor in good health, enrolled as a control in a pregnancy study. Both conserved end residues are part of each CDR3. A D gene is named only where the DNA matches it firmly. Clone size appears in some rows only: once, few, many, or a class for an expanded clone.

clone size	J gene	V gene	D gene	CDR3 DNA	CDR3 protein
-	TRBJ1-1	TRBV6-1	-	TGTGCCAGCAGTGTTGAGGGCGGCACTGAAGCTTTCTTT	CASSVEGGTEAFF
-	TRBJ2-1	TRBV7-8	TRBD1	TGTGCCAGCAGCTTTGTTGGCCAGGGGGCATCCTACAATGAGCAGTTCTTC	CASSFVGQGASYNEQFF
-	TRBJ1-1	TRBV6-1	-	TGTGCCAGCAGTGAAAACAGGGACACTGAAGCTTTCTTT	CASSENRDTEAFF
-	TRBJ2-5	TRBV29-1	TRBD1	TGCAGCGTTCTTCCGGGACAGGGAGAGACCCAGTACTTC	CSVLPGQGETQYF
once	TRBJ2-1	TRBV7-2	-	TGTGCCAGCAGCTTAGAGGCAGGGTACAATGAGCAGTTCTTC	CASSLEAGYNEQFF
-	TRBJ1-1	TRBV5-4	-	TGTGCCAGCAGCCGGGATCGAGGTTTTACGAACACTGAAGCTTTCTTT	CASSRDRGFTNTEAFF
-	TRBJ2-7	TRBV5-1	TRBD2	TGCGCCAGCAGCTTCGTTAGCGGGAGGGCCCTTTACGAGCAGTACTTC	CASSFVSGRALYEQYF
-	TRBJ2-1	TRBV5-1	-	TGCGCCAGCAGCTTGGTTGCAGGGAACAATGAGCAGTTCTTC	CASSLVAGNNEQFF
-	TRBJ1-2	TRBV19	-	TGTGCCAGTAGTGAAGACAGAGTATTTACTAACTATGGCTACACCTTC	CASSEDRVFTNYGYTF
-	TRBJ2-2	TRBV7-2	-	TGTGCCAGCAGCCATTTAAGGGGGGGGGCCGGGGAGCTGTTTTTT	CASSHLRGGAGELFF
once	TRBJ2-1	TRBV5-4	-	TGTGCCAGCAGCTGGGCGGGGCCAGCCAATGAGCAGTTCTTC	CASSWAGPANEQFF
-	TRBJ2-7	TRBV7-9	TRBD2	TGTGCCAGCAGCTTGGTAAGACTAGCGGTCTACGAGCAGTACTTC	CASSLVRLAVYEQYF
once	TRBJ1-2	TRBV6-5	-	TGTGCCAGCAGTTACGTGGGGCGCCAATTCTATGGCTACACCTTC	CASSYVGRQFYGYTF
-	TRBJ1-5	TRBV7-6	-	TGTGCCAGCAGCCCGACAGAGATTCAGCCCCAGCATTTT	CASSPTEIQPQHF
-	TRBJ1-1	TRBV11-3	-	TGTGCCAGCAGCCGGGGGGGGGTCGCTGAAGCTTTCTTT	CASSRGGVAEAFF
-	TRBJ2-3	TRBV30	-	TGTGCCTGGAGGGCCCCTGACACAGATACGCAGTATTTT	CAWRAPDTDTQYF
-	TRBJ2-2	TRBV10-1	TRBD1	TGCGCCAGCAGACAGGGGGCTAACACCGGGGAGCTGTTTTTT	CASRQGANTGELFF
-	TRBJ1-6	TRBV5-1	-	TGCGCCAGCAGCTTGGCTGGGACATTAGGTAATTCACCCCTCCACTTT	CASSLAGTLGNSPLHF
-	TRBJ1-2	TRBV7-6	-	TGTGCCAGCAGCTCGGATCCGGGAACCGCAAACTATGGCTACACCTTC	CASSSDPGTANYGYTF
-	TRBJ1-5	TRBV10-1	TRBD1	TGCGCCAGCAGTGAGTCGAGACAGGGGATCGTGATCGACAATCAGCCCCAGCATTTT	CASSESRQGIVIDNQPQHF
-	TRBJ1-1	TRBV5-4	TRBD1	TGTGCCAGCAGCCGGGACAGGGCGAACACTGAAGCTTTCTTT	CASSRDRANTEAFF
-	TRBJ2-5	TRBV7-9	TRBD1	TGTGCCAGCAGTCCCGGGACAGTCGGGGAGACCCAGTACTTC	CASSPGTVGETQYF
few	TRBJ2-3	TRBV27	-	TGTGCCAGCAGTTCAACTAGCCTCACAGATACGCAGTATTTT	CASSSTSLTDTQYF
-	TRBJ2-7	TRBV28	-	TGTGCCAGCACGGTTGGGGGGTACGAGCAGTACTTC	CASTVGGYEQYF
-	TRBJ1-5	TRBV28	TRBD1	TGTGCCAGCAGTTACGAGGGGGCACGTAATCAGCCCCAGCATTTT	CASSYEGARNQPQHF
-	TRBJ1-1	TRBV19	-	TGTGCCAGTAGTAGGAACAGGGTTGACGCTGAAGCTTTCTTT	CASSRNRVDAEAFF
-	TRBJ1-5	TRBV4-1	-	TGCGCCAGCAGCCAAGTGTGGGGGGAGGGCAATCAGCCCCAGCATTTT	CASSQVWGEGNQPQHF
-	TRBJ2-7	TRBV28	TRBD2	TGTGCCAGCACCGCTTGGGGGGGCGGGAGGGGGTACGAGCAGTACTTC	CASTAWGGGRGYEQYF
-	TRBJ2-1	TRBV10-3	TRBD1	TGTGCCATCAGCGGGGACAGTTCCTACAATGAGCAGTTCTTC	CAISGDSSYNEQFF
-	TRBJ1-1	TRBV6-5	-	TGTGCCAGCAGTTACTCGACAGCCCCGGCTTTCTTT	CASSYSTAPAFF
-	TRBJ2-3	TRBV30	-	TGTGCCTGGAGTGTACAAGATACGCAGTATTTT	CAWSVQDTQYF
-	TRBJ1-4	TRBV19	TRBD1	TGTGCCAGTAGTATCGGACAGGGGACAACTAATGAAAAACTGTTTTTT	CASSIGQGTTNEKLFF
-	TRBJ1-2	TRBV27	-	TGTGCCAGCAGGTTACAGGGAACTAACTATGGCTACACCTTC	CASRLQGTNYGYTF
-	TRBJ1-2	TRBV9	-	TGTGCCAGCAGCCTCGGGGGGCACTATGGCTACACCTTC	CASSLGGHYGYTF
-	TRBJ1-3	TRBV10-3	TRBD1	TGTGCCATCAGCCTGACAGGGAGCTCTGGAAACACCATATATTTT	CAISLTGSSGNTIYF
-	TRBJ1-2	TRBV27	TRBD1	TGTGCCAGCAGTTTATCGATGGGGACAGTCTATGGCTACACCTTC	CASSLSMGTVYGYTF
-	TRBJ1-5	TRBV5-4	TRBD1	TGTGCCAGCAGCTCCGACGTTGGGACAGGGAAGAATAGAGGACAGCCCCAGCATTTT	CASSSDVGTGKNRGQPQHF